Shown below are 25 T cell receptor beta chains from a single sample sequenced in a study of cytomegalovirus exposure and HLA in healthy donors. PCR involved 60 Vbeta and 13 Jbeta primers. The method was immunoSEQ multiplex PCR; TCRdb's version includes in-frame clones alone and lacks a portion of them. The sample carries some 150,000 clones, approximately 77% recorded once. Input material: PBMCs. These receptors all stem from a man aged 25 to 45 in good health and CMV-seropositive.

The rearrangement links TRBV28 to TRBJ1-5; maybe TRBD1 (6 bases). V was clipped by 7 bases and J by 9 bases, with 19 bases between them. Germline-derived CDR1 and CDR2 are MDHEN and SYDVKM. The CDR3 length is 14 residues. CDR3 bases: TGTGCCAGCAACATCAGACAGGCGGTCGGGCCCCAGCATTTT. Its translation: CASNIRQAVGPQHF. Combining the CDR3 with reference TRBV28 and TRBJ1-5 gives the whole variable domain DVKVTQSSRYLVKRTGEKVFLECVQDMDHENMFWYRQDPGLGLRLIYFSYDVKMKEKGDIPEGYSVSREKKERFSLILESASTNQTSMYLCASNIRQAVGPQHFGDGTRLSIL.

The V and J genes are TRBV5-4 and TRBJ2-1; TRBD2 agrees at 8 bases. The J segment lost 5 bases and the V segment lost 0 bases, leaving 7 bases of the junction unmatched. The CDR3 spans 16 residues. The germline V gene has CDR1 SGHNT and CDR2 YYREEE (reference sequence). The CDR3 coding sequence is TGTGCCAGCAGCTTGGTCGGGGGGGGCTACAACAATGAGCAGTTCTTC. It yields the protein CASSLVGGGYNNEQFF. The variable domain in full, completed from reference TRBV5-4 and TRBJ2-1, reads ETGVTQSPTHLIKTRGQQVTLRCSSQSGHNTVSWYQQALGQGPQFIFQYYREEENGRGNFPPRFSGLQFPNYSSELNVNALELDDSALYLCASSLVGGGYNNEQFFGPGTRLTVL.

V and J are TRBV28 and TRBJ1-1; tentatively, D is TRBD1 (5 bases). The germline V and J ends were trimmed by 2 bases and 11 bases, with 15 bases remaining between them. This CDR3 is built from 13 residues. Germline CDR1 reads MDHEN; CDR2 reads SYDVKM. CDR3 DNA: TGTGCCAGCAGTTTAAGGAGACTGGGGCATGCTTTCTTT. Residues: CASSLRRLGHAFF.

This chain connects TRBV4-3 to TRBJ2-7; 9 bases line up with TRBD2. Germline V gene data show CDR1 as LGHNA and CDR2 as YSLEER. The CDR3 has 18 residues. Trimming at V came to 4 bases and at J to 6 bases, leaving 19 bases not matched to a gene. This chain's CDR3 is CASSPYSIAGETSAEQYF. The CDR3 DNA follows: TGCGCCAGCAGCCCCTACTCAATAGCGGGGGAGACATCCGCCGAGCAGTACTTC.

The chain links TRBV2 to TRBJ1-2, with 9 bases matching TRBD1. V gave up 9 bases and J gave up 2 bases; unmatched junction bases: 10. Looked up from germline, CDR1 is SNHLY and CDR2 is FYNNEI. The CDR3 has 15 amino acids. CDR3 loop: CASHLDRGGNYGYTF. In nucleotides, the CDR3 is TGTGCCAGTCACTTGGACAGGGGAGGGAACTATGGCTACACCTTC.

The rearrangement joins TRBV28 to TRBJ1-5; D call uncertain. The germline gives CDR1 MDHEN, CDR2 SYDVKM. The CDR3 runs 12 residues. V gave up 5 bases and J gave up 6 bases, with 8 bases separating them. For the CDR3, the DNA is TGTGCCAGCAGTGTGGGCCTTCAGCCCCAGCATTTT. This translates into CASSVGLQPQHF.

The chain recombines TRBV30 with TRBJ2-1; no definite D call. The CDR3 runs to 15 residues. Germline V gives CDR1 GTSNPN, CDR2 SVGIG (reference sequence). V shed 3 bases and J shed 0 bases, with 12 bases lying between them. The CDR3 loop reads CAWSSKQSSYNEQFF. CDR3 coding DNA: TGTGCCTGGAGCTCCAAACAGAGCTCCTACAATGAGCAGTTCTTC.

V is TRBV4-1 and J is TRBJ2-3, with a possible D match to TRBD2 (7 bases). The CDR3 spans 16 residues. Germline values: CDR1 MGHRA, CDR2 YSYEKL. Deletions cut 3 bases from V and 2 bases from J, with 15 bases between. The CDR3 nucleotides are TGCGCCAGCAGCCATGGGAGGGGGGGCCCCACAGATACGCAGTATTTT. Translation: CASSHGRGGPTDTQYF.

This clone was counted a few times. The rearrangement links TRBV6-6 to TRBJ2-7, with 8 bases that match TRBD2. Looked up from germline, CDR1 is MNHNY and CDR2 is SVGAGI (reference sequence). This CDR3 has 16 residues. Trimming cost V 0 bases and J 0 bases; bases outside gene matches: 4. The CDR3 DNA reads as TGTGCCAGCAGTTACTCCGGCGGGGGGAGCTCCTACGAGCAGTACTTC. This sequence encodes CASSYSGGGSSYEQYF.

As to this clone: The sample contains more than one DNA sequence encoding this CDR3. This sequence joins TRBV18 and TRBJ2-7, with 7 bases identical to TRBD1. V lost 3 bases, J lost 2 bases, and 4 bases stayed unmatched. This CDR3 is 14 amino acids long. Germline V gives CDR1 KGHSH, CDR2 LQKENI. CDR3 nucleotides: TGTGCCAGCTCACCCCGGGACAGAGCCTACGAGCAGTACTTC. Its translation: CASSPRDRAYEQYF. Drawing the rest from reference TRBV18 and TRBJ2-7, the complete variable domain is NAGVMQNPRHLVRRRGQEARLRCSPMKGHSHVYWYRQLPEEGLKFMVYLQKENIIDESGMPKERFSAEFPKEGPSILRIQQVVRGDSAAYFCASSPRDRAYEQYFGPGTRLTVT.

The J gene is TRBJ2-1, the V gene TRBV27; D may be TRBD1 (6 bases). The V and J ends lost 8 bases and 5 bases respectively, with 19 bases between them. Germline CDR1 is MNHEY and CDR2 is SMNVEV (reference sequence). The CDR3 totals 15 residues. The CDR3: CASVGPGAPHNEQFF. CDR3 bases: TGTGCCAGCGTAGGCCCAGGGGCCCCCCACAATGAGCAGTTCTTC.

The chain carries TRBV7-9 and TRBJ1-4; 7 bases are a match to TRBD1. CDR3 length equals 15 residues. Trimming cost V 2 bases and J 5 bases; bases outside gene matches: 5. Germline CDR1 reads SEHNR; CDR2 reads FQNEAQ (reference sequence). CDR3 nucleotide sequence: TGTGCCAGCAGCTTATCGGGACAGCCAAATGAAAAACTGTTTTTT. It codes for CASSLSGQPNEKLFF.

This chain links TRBV11-2 with TRBJ2-1; perhaps TRBD1 as D (6 bases). V was shortened by 0 bases and J by 7 bases, with 10 bases between the two germline ends. Germline CDR1 reads SGHAT; CDR2 reads FQNNGV. The CDR3 covers 14 residues. The CDR3 DNA sequence: TGTGCCAGCAGCTTAGAGCTCAGGGGTAATGAGCAGTTCTTC. Its translation: CASSLELRGNEQFF.

Details on this clone: Germline is not matched at one junction end, which may reflect a read error. The chain recombines TRBV28 with TRBJ1-6; tentative D call: TRBD1 (5 bases). The CDR3 is made up of 14 amino acids. Germline CDR1 reads MDHEN; CDR2 reads SYDVKM. CDR3 sequence reads: CASSLGGRNSPPHF. CDR3 nucleotide sequence: TGTGCCAGCAGTTTGGGGGGACGAAATTCACCCCCCCACTTT.

The chain is built from TRBV30 and TRBJ1-2, with 7 positions matching TRBD1. The CDR3 is made up of 13 amino acids. From germline, CDR1 is GTSNPN and CDR2 SVGIG (reference sequence). Trimming cost V 6 bases and J 8 bases; bases outside gene matches: 12. CDR3: CACLRGVTRGYTF. The CDR3, as DNA: TGTGCCTGTCTCAGGGGGGTAACTAGGGGCTACACCTTC. The whole variable domain, remainder taken from reference TRBV30 and TRBJ1-2, is SQTIHQWPATLVQPVGSPLSLECTVEGTSNPNLYWYRQAAGRGLQLLFYSVGIGQISSEVPQNLSASRPQDRQFILSSKKLLLSDSGFYLCACLRGVTRGYTFGSGTRLTVV.

The table lists this clone with a count of one. V and J are TRBV5-1 and TRBJ1-1; 7 positions match TRBD1. Per the germline V gene, CDR1 is SGHRS and CDR2 is YFSETQ. Trimming cost V 6 bases and J 0 bases; bases outside gene matches: 11. The CDR3 length is 16 residues. The chain's CDR3 is CASTRGTVGLNTEAFF. For the CDR3, the DNA is TGCGCCAGCACGCGAGGGACAGTGGGGTTGAACACTGAAGCTTTCTTT. The variable domain in full, with the rest retrieved from reference TRBV5-1 and TRBJ1-1, is KAGVTQTPRYLIKTRGQQVTLSCSPISGHRSVSWYQQTPGQGLQFLFEYFSETQRNKGNFPGRFSGRQFSNSRSEMNVSTLELGDSALYLCASTRGTVGLNTEAFFGQGTRLTVV.

The chain carries TRBV7-3 and TRBJ2-7; 8 bases align to TRBD1. This CDR3 has 15 amino acids. J lost 3 bases, V lost 1 base, and 5 bases had no gene match. Germline V gives CDR1 SGHTA, CDR2 FQGTGA. The DNA for the CDR3 is TGTGCCAGCAGCTTAATTGGAGGACAGGGCTACGAGCAGTACTTC. It specifies CASSLIGGQGYEQYF.

The chain employs TRBV6-5 and TRBJ1-6; TRBD1 agrees at 7 bases. The CDR3 contains 15 residues. V lost 7 bases to trimming and J lost 7 bases; unmatched junction nucleotides: 10. Germline V gives CDR1 MNHEY, CDR2 SVGAGI. The CDR3 spells CASMLTPGQNSPLHF. The CDR3, as DNA: TGTGCCAGCATGCTAACACCGGGACAGAATTCACCCCTCCACTTT.

This rearrangement joins TRBV7-2 to TRBJ1-2; 7 bases align to TRBD1. Germline V gene lookup returns CDR1 SGHTA and CDR2 FQGNSA. This CDR3 is 15 amino acids long. J gave up 0 bases and V 5 bases, and 6 bases lay outside the gene matches. The CDR3 nucleotides are TGTGCCAGCAGCAACTTAGGACAGGCTAACTATGGCTACACCTTC. Amino acids: CASSNLGQANYGYTF.

The chain joins TRBV27 to TRBJ2-5; TRBD2 might be the D (5 bases). CDR3 length: 13 amino acids. The V end was cut by 4 bases, the J end by 1 base, with 7 bases between. Germline CDR1 MNHEY, CDR2 SMNVEV (reference sequence). The CDR3, as DNA: TGTGCCAGCAGTTACGGGATCCAAGAGACCCAGTACTTC. It specifies CASSYGIQETQYF.

J is TRBJ2-5 and V is TRBV5-4, with TRBD2 matching 8 bases. CDR1 SGHNT and CDR2 YYREEE come from the germline V gene (reference sequence). This CDR3 is built from 14 residues. V trimming: 1 base; J trimming: 4 bases; junction bases outside the gene matches: 3. The CDR3 loop is CASSLPRGGETQYF. DNA for the CDR3: TGTGCCAGCAGCTTGCCCCGGGGGGGAGAGACCCAGTACTTC.

This clone was found a few times. The chain has TRBV12-2 and TRBJ2-2; the table assigns TRBD1, which was not confirmed against the DNA. TRBV12-2 constitutes a pseudogene. This CDR3 spans 15 amino acids. CDR3 region: CASRCAGFCSGELFF. For the CDR3, the DNA is TGTGCAAGTCGCTGTGCAGGTTTCTGCTCCGGGGAGCTGTTTTTT.

The V and J genes are TRBV6-5 and TRBJ2-7; TRBD1 agrees at 8 bases. CDR3 length: 13 residues. Germline CDR1 reads MNHEY; CDR2 reads SVGAGI. V lost 10 bases, J lost 4 bases, and 9 bases stayed unmatched. The CDR3 protein is CATHNRGSYEQYF. The CDR3 nucleotides are TGTGCCACACACAACAGGGGGTCGTACGAGCAGTACTTC.

The chain carries TRBV5-6 and TRBJ2-3; tentative D call: TRBD2 (6 bases). The CDR3 is 12 residues long. V dropped 3 bases and J dropped 5 bases, with 7 bases sitting between them. Germline V CDR1 and CDR2: SGHDT, YYEEEE. The CDR3 spells CASSWRGDTQYF. The DNA of the CDR3 is TGTGCCAGCAGCTGGAGGGGAGATACGCAGTATTTT. Using reference TRBV5-6 and TRBJ2-3 for the parts outside the CDR3, the full variable domain is DAGVTQSPTHLIKTRGQQVTLRCSPKSGHDTVSWYQQALGQGPQFIFQYYEEEERQRGNFPDRFSGHQFPNYSSELNVNALLLGDSALYLCASSWRGDTQYFGPGTRLTVL.

The chain is built from TRBV28 and TRBJ2-7; TRBD1 matches 7 bases. The CDR3 consists of 13 residues. Germline-derived CDR1 and CDR2 are MDHEN and SYDVKM. The J segment lost 2 bases and the V segment lost 7 bases, leaving 5 bases of the junction unmatched. In nucleotides, the CDR3 is TGTGCCAGCAAGCTAGGGGGCCCCTACGAGCAGTACTTC. Protein: CASKLGGPYEQYF.